The source of this TCR beta chain is a study of blood T cell repertoires in COVID-19. Overall study context: Samples of COVID-19 (acute and convalescent) were obtained from the United States, Italy and Spain. PBMCs, B-cell-depleted T cells, or T cells provided the cDNA or gDNA that made up the material.

Assay used: immunoSEQ multiplex PCR; TCRdb lists only in-frame clones, some missing. The sample has some 190,000 clones, roughly 85% seen once. The CDR3 loop spans 15 amino acids. In germline, CDR1 is DFQATT, CDR2 SNEGSKA (reference sequence). With 3 bases clipped from V and 2 bases from J, the junction kept 6 bases outside the gene matches. This chain uses TRBV20-1 with TRBJ2-1, with 8 bases identical to TRBD2. This clonotype was obtained from a human donor with active or convalescent COVID-19. The donor label of this sample is uncertain. The sample taken for sequencing was peripheral blood. The CDR3 region has the DNA TGCAGTGCTAGTTCGGGGGGGCTCACCTACAATGAGCAGTTCTTC. It specifies CSASSGGLTYNEQFF.